This T cell receptor beta chain derives from a study of blood T cell repertoires in COVID-19. Study-wide background: The origin of the acute and convalescent COVID-19 samples was the United States, Italy and Spain. T cells, B-cell-depleted T cells, or PBMCs supplied cDNA or gDNA.

In the authors' workflow: Amplification of reference gene primers was used by the study to estimate nucleated cell counts. Using immunoSEQ multiplex PCR, the repertoire was profiled, and TCRdb retains in-frame clones only, with some absent. The V and J calls and clone size were taken over from that table, and D and trimming were inferred from the DNA. The repertoire holds 100,000 to 120,000 clones, with 82% as singletons. J gave up 2 bases and V 2 bases, and 3 bases lay outside the gene matches. The CDR3 spans 14 residues. Germline CDR1 and CDR2: SGHNT and YYREEE (reference sequence). The receptor's source is a woman of 80 years or more with acute or convalescent COVID-19. Source material: peripheral blood. V and J are TRBV5-4 and TRBJ2-5; 7 nucleotides match TRBD1. The CDR3 DNA is TGTGCCAGCAGCTTTACAGGGGCTCAAGAGACCCAGTACTTC. Translation gives CASSFTGAQETQYF.